The 4 T cell receptor beta chains in this list originate from one sample, sequenced in a study of beta chain features in type 1 diabetes. General observations from the study: Across all four CD4+ subsets, people with type 1 diabetes showed modestly shorter TCRB CDR3s.

The antigens for these receptors are not known. As every portion of the isolated RNA was reverse transcribed, the sequencing read expressed TCRB transcripts. The data were produced by immunoSEQ multiplex PCR, yet TCRdb's version contains in-frame clones alone and is incomplete. The sample consists of 350,000 to 450,000 clones, around 12% of them appearing once. Sequencing was carried out using naive CD4+ T cells from blood. These receptors came from a woman aged 18-29 years with type 1 diabetes.

This chain uses TRBV4-3 with TRBJ2-7, with TRBD1 as a possible D gene (6 bases). The CDR3 length is 16 residues. The germline V and J ends were trimmed by 3 bases and 2 bases, with 17 bases remaining between them. Germline V gene data show CDR1 as LGHNA and CDR2 as YSLEER. The CDR3 loop is CASSQGAYTSPYEQYF. As DNA, the CDR3 is TGCGCCAGCAGCCAGGGGGCCTATACGTCCCCCTACGAGCAGTACTTC.

CDR3 coding DNA: TGTGCCAGCAGTTTATCAACAGGGTTTGCCTACGAGCAGTACTTC. As protein: CASSLSTGFAYEQYF. V usage is TRBV27 and J usage is TRBJ2-7; TRBD1 might be the D (6 bases). Germline V lookup: CDR1 MNHEY, CDR2 SMNVEV (reference sequence). This CDR3 has 15 residues. V gave up 0 bases and J gave up 2 bases, with 11 bases separating them.

In DNA, the CDR3 is TGTGCCAGCAGTGAATGGGCGCAAGAGACCCAGTACTTC. Encoded protein: CASSEWAQETQYF. This chain links TRBV25-1 with TRBJ2-5; D is uncertain. Germline V gives CDR1 MGHDK, CDR2 SYGVNS. The CDR3 totals 13 residues. Deletions cut 1 base from V and 2 bases from J, with 5 bases between.

The J gene is TRBJ2-2, the V gene TRBV7-9, with 7 bases lining up with TRBD2. V lost 5 bases to trimming and J lost 0 bases; unmatched junction nucleotides: 6. There are 16 residues in the CDR3. The germline gives CDR1 SEHNR, CDR2 FQNEAQ (reference sequence). The CDR3 DNA is TGTGCCAGCAGCCCGAGAGGACTAGCGAACACCGGGGAGCTGTTTTTT. Protein product: CASSPRGLANTGELFF. The entire variable domain, with the rest obtained from reference TRBV7-9 and TRBJ2-2, is as follows: DTGVSQNPRHKITKRGQNVTFRCDPISEHNRLYWYRQTLGQGPEFLTYFQNEAQLEKSRLLSDRFSAERPKGSFSTLEIQRTEQGDSAMYLCASSPRGLANTGELFFGEGSRLTVL.